This T cell receptor beta chain was observed in a study of blood T cells in healthy people across ages. A J-beta primer mix and a sample-barcoded 5' primer were used in a second PCR of roughly 6 to 11 cycles. TCRdb reprocessed the 5' RACE reads with MiXCR, giving one entry per CDR3 protein. The table records around 1.5 million distinct CDR3 sequences, roughly 59% of them present only once. Germline CDR1 is MGHRA and CDR2 is YSYEKL. There are 15 residues in the CDR3. Trimming removed 0 bases from V and 4 bases from J; junction bases left unmatched: 5. The sample holds a few counts of this clonotype. This TCR was recovered from a man younger than 30 in good health. The V gene is TRBV4-1, the J gene TRBJ1-2, with 7 bases lining up with TRBD1. The specimen sequenced was blood. The CDR3 sequence is CASSQDPSGGYGYTF. As DNA, the CDR3 is TGCGCCAGCAGCCAAGATCCGTCAGGGGGCTATGGCTACACCTTC.